Sequencing of this T cell receptor (beta chain) was carried out in a study of T cell responses to AZD1222 COVID-19 vaccine. CDR1 is SNHLY and CDR2 is FYNNEI in the germline V gene. This CDR3 contains 13 residues. Trimming cost V 4 bases and J 1 base, with 4 bases left between them. Some clones are missing from TCRdb's copy, which holds only in-frame ones; the method was immunoSEQ multiplex PCR. The repertoire consists of 150,000 to 200,000 clones, with approximately 90% occurring once and the leading ten covering over 1%. Details on this clone: Its specificity is unknown.

Broader study findings: Reports indicate that nearly half of spike-specific TCRs are directed at unmutated variant regions. In all cases, repertoires were sampled only after the peak T cell response. Increased Spike-specific TCR breadth and depth were observed after two AZD1222 doses. Across the whole spike, CD4 TCRs peaked at regions 160-218 and 743-854.

The sequence came from an adult who received the AZD1222 COVID-19 vaccine. V and J are TRBV2 and TRBJ2-2; D remains ambiguous. Sequences were derived from peripheral blood, sampled 28 days after the second AZD1222 dose. The CDR3 DNA is TGTGCCAGCAGTGGTCGGAACACCGGGGAGCTGTTTTTT. This encodes CASSGRNTGELFF.